At least ten counts were recorded for the clone carrying this T cell receptor (beta chain). Its specificity is not known. CDR3 length: 15 amino acids. CDR1 and CDR2 from the germline V gene are SGHRS and YFSETQ. V shed 2 bases and J shed 8 bases, with 16 bases lying between them. This sample was taken from a study of identical twins. Study results and limitations: Abundant cord blood beta clonotypes carried fewer insertions; memory repertoires showed none. Out-of-frame alpha sequences common to twins exhibited an excess of low generation probability.

Each donor (without exception) was a healthy Caucasian. A universal primer site came from template switching; cDNA carried unique molecular identifiers. TCRdb independently ran MiXCR on the 5' RACE reads; one entry per CDR3 protein. The sample lists hundreds of thousands of distinct CDR3 sequences; around 7.6% were seen once. This sample was also put to use in a study of yellow fever vaccine responses in identical twins.

The chain joins TRBV5-1 to TRBJ1-4; the D is unclear. This clonotype originated in a young woman in good health. What was sequenced was CD8+ T cells sorted from blood. The CDR3 sequence: CASSLSDGGGEKLFF. Here the CDR3 DNA reads TGCGCCAGCAGCTTATCGGACGGCGGAGGGGAAAAACTGTTTTTT.